The clone carrying this T cell receptor beta chain occurred a few times. Its target is unknown. This sample stems from a study of T cells in Graves' hyperthyroidism and ophthalmopathy. Regarding the study as a whole: The model identified upcoming ophthalmopathy a median around 6 months ahead of onset.

The source material, RNA transcripts, was used to amplify TCR beta CDR3 regions. First-round RT-PCR of the TCR CDR3 relied on the HTBI primer set. In TCRdb, the multiplex PCR reads were re-called with MiXCR into one record per CDR3 protein. The sample contains nearly 250,000 distinct CDR3 sequences, about 15% of which appear only once. Sequencing was done on a sample of blood. The TCR comes from a woman between 18 and 29 years old with Graves' ophthalmopathy.

For the CDR3, the DNA is TGTGCCAGCAGCCAGGGGAGGGAAGCTTTCTTT. Translated, it gives CASSQGREAFF. The chain links TRBV28 to TRBJ1-1; possible D gene TRBD1, 6 bases. The CDR3 contains 11 residues. Between the trimmed V and J ends, which lost 6 bases and 8 bases, there was a span of 10 bases. Germline CDR1 MDHEN, CDR2 SYDVKM.